The clone carrying this T cell receptor (beta chain) was seen only a few times. TCRdb re-analysed the 5' RACE reads in MiXCR, keeping a single row per CDR3 protein. Altogether fewer than 200,000 distinct CDR3 sequences are present, 9.8% being singletons, with the ten largest covering approximately 15%. The data were taken from a study of CD8 T cells in ankylosing spondylitis. After removal of 5 bases from V and 3 bases from J, the junction contained 8 bases not matched to a gene. This CDR3 has 14 residues. Germline V gene data show CDR1 as DFQATT and CDR2 as SNEGSKA (reference sequence). This chain links TRBV20-1 with TRBJ1-1; 8 positions match TRBD1. The material sequenced was blood, either unsorted or a sorted T cell fraction (not recorded which). This sequence originates from a female donor with ankylosing spondylitis or in good health (not recorded which). The DNA of the CDR3 is TGCAGTGCTCAAACCGGGACAGGTGACACTGAAGCTTTCTTT. Residues: CSAQTGTGDTEAFF.